The 18 T cell receptor beta chains in this list originate from one sample, sequenced in a study of cytomegalovirus exposure and HLA in healthy donors. 13 Jbeta primers and 60 Vbeta primers were used for the PCR. Clones were read by immunoSEQ multiplex PCR, and TCRdb kept only the in-frame ones, dropping some. The sample records some 200,000 clones, over 9.5% being singletons. Material: PBMCs. The receptors derive from a man in his forties or fifties in good health and CMV-seropositive.

The chain joins TRBV6-1 to TRBJ1-1; 7 bases fit TRBD1. The germline V gene has CDR1 MNHNS and CDR2 SASEGT. The CDR3 length is 14 residues. J lost 2 bases, V lost 6 bases, and 6 bases had no gene match. This CDR3 reads CASRGTGVNTEAFF. CDR3 DNA sequence: TGTGCCAGCAGGGGAACAGGGGTTAACACTGAAGCTTTCTTT.

As concerns this clone: It is likely a read error, because the conserved phenylalanine at the end of the CDR3 is missing. The V and J genes are TRBV5-1 and TRBJ1-1; D perhaps matches TRBD1 (5 bases). Looked up from germline, CDR1 is SGHRS and CDR2 is YFSETQ. V was trimmed by 0 bases and J by 5 bases, leaving 11 bases between them. The CDR3 extends over 14 amino acids. The CDR3 loop is CASSLAGGGTEAFL. The CDR3 nucleotides read TGCGCCAGCAGCTTGGCCGGGGGGGGAACTGAAGCTTTCTTG.

This clone was seen more than once but under ten times. The V gene is TRBV5-1, the J gene TRBJ2-2; a possible D gene is TRBD2 (5 bases). Germline V gives CDR1 SGHRS, CDR2 YFSETQ. The CDR3 runs to 11 residues. V was shortened by 3 bases and J by 8 bases, with 5 bases between the two germline ends. CDR3 in amino acids: CASSWRGELFF. CDR3 DNA: TGCGCCAGCAGCTGGAGGGGGGAGCTGTTTTTT.

This clone was seen a handful of times. The chain couples TRBV5-1 to TRBJ1-1; D remains unclear. Germline V gene lookup returns CDR1 SGHRS and CDR2 YFSETQ. Trimming removed 5 bases at V and 0 bases at J, with 8 bases between. This CDR3 contains 13 residues. The chain's CDR3 is CASSESVNTEAFF. CDR3 nucleotides: TGCGCCAGCAGTGAGTCGGTGAACACTGAAGCTTTCTTT.

In regard to this clone: Different DNA sequences within this sample yield the same CDR3. CDR3 in DNA: TGTGCCAGCAGCGTAGACAGGGTTGGCTATGGCTACACCTTC. Protein sequence: CASSVDRVGYGYTF. The chain employs TRBV9 and TRBJ1-2; weak D call: TRBD1 (6 bases). The germline V and J ends were trimmed by 0 bases and 4 bases, with 10 bases remaining between them. The germline V gene has CDR1 SGDLS and CDR2 YYNGEE. This CDR3 contains 14 residues.

The table lists this clone with a few counts. This sequence joins TRBV4-1 and TRBJ2-4; 7 bases line up with TRBD2. Germline V lookup: CDR1 MGHRA, CDR2 YSYEKL. With 1 base clipped from V and 5 bases from J, the junction kept 8 bases outside the gene matches. This CDR3 has 16 residues. Here the CDR3 reads CASSQGGGSLQNIQYF. Written as DNA, the CDR3 is TGCGCCAGCAGCCAAGGGGGAGGGTCATTGCAAAACATTCAGTACTTC.

This clone was found a few times. The chain has TRBV11-3 and TRBJ2-7; no clear D. Germline V lookup: CDR1 SGHNT, CDR2 YENEEA. V gave up 0 bases and J gave up 11 bases, with 11 bases separating them. The CDR3 loop spans 12 amino acids. In DNA, the CDR3 is TGTGCCAGCAGCTTAGATGGCAGCCGGGAGTACGTC. Amino acids: CASSLDGSREYV.

The chain combines TRBV10-1 with TRBJ2-4; 10 bases line up with TRBD2. Per the germline V gene, CDR1 is WNHNN and CDR2 is SYGVQD (reference sequence). CDR3 length: 15 residues. J lost 3 bases, V lost 6 bases, and 5 bases had no gene match. CDR3 nucleotides: TGCGCCAGCAGGGAACTAGCGGGGCGCAAAAACATTCAGTACTTC. This translates into CASRELAGRKNIQYF.

This clone was picked up a small number of times. The chain is built from TRBV6-1 and TRBJ2-7; the D gene is possibly TRBD2 (5 bases). Trimming cost V 9 bases and J 0 bases, with 15 bases left between them. Germline values: CDR1 MNHNS, CDR2 SASEGT. The length of the CDR3 is 14 residues. As DNA, the CDR3 is TGTGCCAGTACTAGTTTAACGAGCTCCTACGAGCAGTACTTC. It encodes CASTSLTSSYEQYF.

This clone has only a few counts. V is TRBV2 and J is TRBJ2-7; 7 nucleotides align to TRBD1. The ends lost 4 bases at V and 5 bases at J; junction bases unmatched: 5. From germline, CDR1 is SNHLY and CDR2 FYNNEI. The CDR3 has 13 residues. The CDR3: CASSGNRGNEQYF. Written as DNA, the CDR3 is TGTGCCAGCAGTGGCAACAGGGGAAACGAGCAGTACTTC.

The sample holds one count of this clone. CDR3 bases: TGTGCCAGCAGCCGAAGCATGAACACTGAAGCTTTCTTT. This encodes CASSRSMNTEAFF. The chain employs TRBV28 and TRBJ1-1; D is ambiguous. The CDR3 has 13 residues. CDR1 and CDR2 (germline): MDHEN, SYDVKM. Between the trimmed V and J ends, which lost 6 bases and 0 bases, there was a span of 8 bases. The full variable domain, completed using reference TRBV28 and TRBJ1-1, is DVKVTQSSRYLVKRTGEKVFLECVQDMDHENMFWYRQDPGLGLRLIYFSYDVKMKEKGDIPEGYSVSREKKERFSLILESASTNQTSMYLCASSRSMNTEAFFGQGTRLTVV.

The rearrangement uses TRBV6-1 and TRBJ1-5; D not certain. The CDR3 is 15 amino acids. CDR1 and CDR2 from the germline V gene are MNHNS and SASEGT. Trimming stripped 0 bases from V and 6 bases from J, with 12 bases between. CDR3 protein: CASSEARPLPQPQHF. The CDR3 nucleotides are TGTGCCAGCAGTGAAGCGCGTCCTCTCCCTCAGCCCCAGCATTTT.

In its sample, this clone was seen a few times. The chain is built from TRBV4-3 and TRBJ2-1; possible D gene TRBD1, 6 bases. The CDR3 runs 15 residues. The V gene lost 0 bases and the J gene lost 1 base, with 7 bases spanning the gap. Germline CDR1 is LGHNA and CDR2 is YSLEER. The CDR3 loop is CASSQDTGSYNEQFF. The CDR3 nucleotides read TGCGCCAGCAGCCAAGATACAGGGTCCTACAATGAGCAGTTCTTC.

In this sample, this clone turned up a few times. The J gene is TRBJ1-1, the V gene TRBV30, with unresolved D. This CDR3 contains 13 residues. V was shortened by 2 bases and J by 6 bases, with 13 bases between the two germline ends. CDR1 is GTSNPN and CDR2 is SVGIG in the germline V gene (reference sequence). The CDR3 DNA reads TGTGCCTGGAGTCGTGGCCCTTTATCTGAAGCTTTCTTT. Residues: CAWSRGPLSEAFF.

This clone has just a few counts. The CDR3 DNA follows: TGTGCCAGCAGTTTGACGCGGGGCCGGTATGGCTACACCTTC. Amino acids: CASSLTRGRYGYTF. V usage is TRBV27 and J usage is TRBJ1-2, with D perhaps TRBD1 (5 bases). Per germline, CDR1 MNHEY and CDR2 SMNVEV (reference sequence). Trimming pared 3 bases from V and 5 bases from J, leaving 13 bases between. This CDR3 has 14 amino acids.

This clone was observed a few times. In DNA, the CDR3 is TGTGCCAGCAGCCCTAGGAAATCTTTCTTT. It encodes CASSPRKSFF. The chain carries TRBV28 and TRBJ1-1; no clear D. V gave up 6 bases and J gave up 12 bases, with 11 bases separating them. Germline-derived CDR1 and CDR2 are MDHEN and SYDVKM. The CDR3 runs to 10 residues.

The chain joins TRBV7-2 to TRBJ2-3; D call uncertain. From germline, CDR1 is SGHTA and CDR2 FQGNSA. The CDR3 is made up of 13 amino acids. V was shortened by 1 base and J by 4 bases, with 6 bases between the two germline ends. CDR3 nucleotides: TGTGCCAGCAGCTTAGATCGGTCAGATACGCAGTATTTT. Translation: CASSLDRSDTQYF.

This clone was counted a few times. This sequence joins TRBV7-8 and TRBJ2-5; TRBD2 matches 12 bases. Unmatched junction bases numbered 6, after V lost 5 bases and J lost 5 bases. Germline V CDR1 and CDR2: SGHVS, FQNEAQ. This CDR3 has 15 amino acids. CDR3: CASSRPGLAGETQYF. In DNA form, the CDR3 reads TGTGCCAGCAGCCGTCCGGGACTAGCGGGTGAGACCCAGTACTTC.